The 7 T cell receptor beta chains below come from one sample, sequenced in a study of T cell repertoires in cytomegalovirus infection. TCRdb re-called the reads through MiXCR, storing one row per CDR3 protein. Altogether 560,000 or so distinct CDR3 sequences are present, about 15% being singletons, with the ten largest covering 20% to 30%. The material sequenced was CD8+ T cells from PBMCs. The receptors were sampled from a human donor in good health (CMV status not recorded). Some clones in this sample may be carry-over from other donors' samples.

The chain joins TRBV12-3 or TRBV12-4 to TRBJ2-7, with a tentative D call TRBD1 (6 bases). The CDR3 contains 14 residues. Trimming took 3 bases from V and 3 from J, leaving 12 bases between them. The CDR3 region has the DNA TGTGCCAGCAGTTTCGGGACATCCGACTACGAGCAGTACTTC. Translating gives CASSFGTSDYEQYF.

At least ten counts were recorded for this clonotype. The CDR3 nucleotides read TGTGCCAGCAGTCAGGGGGACACTGAAGCTTTCTTT. Translated: CASSQGDTEAFF. The chain recombines TRBV6-1 with TRBJ1-1, with TRBD1 identical over 7 bases. The V and J ends lost 5 bases and 3 bases, in that order; junction bases with no gene match: 0. There are 12 residues in the CDR3. CDR1 MNHNS and CDR2 SASEGT come from the germline V gene.

This clonotype was detected a few times. This chain joins TRBV29-1 and TRBJ2-7, with unresolved D. Germline CDR1 and CDR2: SQVTM and ANQGSEA. Trimming took 0 bases from V and 6 from J, leaving 12 bases between them. This CDR3 spans 13 amino acids. CDR3 DNA: TGCAGCGTTGAAGATCGCGAGACTCCCGAGCAGTACTTC. It encodes CSVEDRETPEQYF.

Notes on this clonotype: Just one base apart from a much larger clone, this may be a read error. The conserved closing phenylalanine or tryptophan is absent in this CDR3, likely reflecting a read error. The J gene is TRBJ2-1, the V gene TRBV7-3; TRBD1 is a possible D gene (6 bases). The CDR3 has 14 amino acids. CDR1 and CDR2 from the germline V gene are SGHTA and FQGTGA. V was clipped by 3 bases and J by 7 bases, with 13 bases between them. The chain's CDR3 is CASSFSGAINEQFL. The CDR3 DNA is TGTGCCAGCAGCTTCTCAGGGGCTATTAATGAGCAGTTCTTA.

This clonotype was seen repeatedly, ten times or more. The J gene is TRBJ1-4, the V gene TRBV12-5; tentatively, D is TRBD1 (5 bases). Trimming pared 1 base from V and 8 bases from J, leaving 8 bases between. Germline V lookup: CDR1 LGHNT, CDR2 FRNRAP. The CDR3 runs 13 residues. CDR3 bases: TGTGCTAGTGGTTTGGGGGGGGGAGAAAAACTGTTTTTT. It is translated as CASGLGGGEKLFF.

This clonotype appeared many times. V usage is TRBV24-1 and J usage is TRBJ2-2, with 10 bases lining up with TRBD2. From germline, CDR1 is KGHDR and CDR2 SFDVKD. CDR3 length: 16 amino acids. Unmatched junction bases numbered 3, after V lost 3 bases and J lost 3 bases. The CDR3 region is CATSDQLAGYTGELFF. Here the CDR3 DNA reads TGTGCCACCAGTGATCAACTAGCGGGGTACACCGGGGAGCTGTTTTTT.

A remark on this clonotype: Just one base apart from a much larger clone, this may be a read error. CDR3 sequence (DNA): TGTGCCACCAGCTTCGGACTAGCGGGGGGGTACAATGAGCAGTTCTTC. Translation: CATSFGLAGGYNEQFF. V usage is TRBV7-3 and J usage is TRBJ2-1; 15 bases align to TRBD2. Germline CDR1 is SGHTA and CDR2 is FQGTGA. The CDR3 consists of 16 residues.